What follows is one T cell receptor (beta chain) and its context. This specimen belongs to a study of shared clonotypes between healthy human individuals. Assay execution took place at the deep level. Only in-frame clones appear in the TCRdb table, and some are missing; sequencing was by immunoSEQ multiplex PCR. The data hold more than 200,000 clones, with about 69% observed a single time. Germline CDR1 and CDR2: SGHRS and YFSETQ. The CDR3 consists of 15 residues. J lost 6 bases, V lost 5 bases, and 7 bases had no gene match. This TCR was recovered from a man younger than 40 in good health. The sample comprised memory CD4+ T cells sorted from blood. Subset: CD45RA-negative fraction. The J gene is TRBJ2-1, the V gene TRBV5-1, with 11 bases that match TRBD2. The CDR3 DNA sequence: TGCGCCAGCAGGGGACTAGCGGCAAGTATCAATGAGCAGTTCTTC. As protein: CASRGLAASINEQFF.